The 16 T cell receptor beta chains reported below all come from one sample, sequenced in a study of cytomegalovirus exposure and HLA in healthy donors. The PCR employed 60 Vbeta primers together with 13 Jbeta primers. The repertoire was sequenced with immunoSEQ multiplex PCR; TCRdb's copy has only in-frame clones and lacks some. The sample lists around 200,000 clones, over 75% seen once, with 0.22% in the top ten. The sequencing sample was made of PBMCs. These receptor sequences come from a girl aged 2 to 10 in good health and CMV-seronegative.

This clone was seen a handful of times. The chain carries TRBV6-1 and TRBJ1-3, with a weak D call TRBD1 (6 bases). V lost 4 bases and J 4 bases, leaving 11 bases between the germline ends. Germline assignment: CDR1 MNHNS and CDR2 SASEGT. CDR3 size: 14 residues. For the CDR3, the DNA is TGTGCCAGCAGTGCCGCAGGGGCCGGAAACACCATATATTTT. Its translation is CASSAAGAGNTIYF.

V gene TRBV5-6 combines with J gene TRBJ2-3, with TRBD1 matching 9 bases. The V and J ends lost 0 bases and 4 bases, in that order; junction bases with no gene match: 3. Germline CDR1 SGHDT, CDR2 YYEEEE. The CDR3 contains 15 residues. The DNA of the CDR3 is TGTGCCAGCAGCTTGGCCGGACAGGGGCCAGATACGCAGTATTTT. Its translation: CASSLAGQGPDTQYF.

The V gene is TRBV7-5, the J gene TRBJ1-2; the table names TRBD1, a call not compared with the DNA. TRBV7-5 is described as a pseudogene. The CDR3 is 16 amino acids. The CDR3, as DNA: TGTGTCAGAAGCTTAGCGCACAGGCAGGGGAACTATGGCTACACCTTC. The encoded protein is CVRSLAHRQGNYGYTF.

This clone was seen a few times. V usage is TRBV11-2 and J usage is TRBJ1-2, with 11 nucleotides matching TRBD1. J gave up 1 base and V 6 bases, and 10 bases lay outside the gene matches. The CDR3 is 17 amino acids. Germline-derived CDR1 and CDR2 are SGHAT and FQNNGV. For the CDR3, the DNA is TGTGCCAGCAGATCCCCGGGACAGGGGGAGGGTAACTATGGCTACACCTTC. Protein: CASRSPGQGEGNYGYTF.

V usage is TRBV5-6 and J usage is TRBJ2-5, with D possibly being TRBD2 (5 bases). Matching the DNA end better, TRBJ2-7 makes the J call doubtful. The length of the CDR3 is 13 residues. Germline assignment: CDR1 SGHDT and CDR2 YYEEEE. CDR3 amino acids: CASNGGRTYEQYF. CDR3 bases: TGTGCCAGCAACGGCGGGCGCACCTACGAGCAGTACTTC.

This chain links TRBV19 with TRBJ2-2, with 10 bases lining up with TRBD1. The length of the CDR3 is 15 residues. The V gene end was trimmed by 9 bases and the J gene end by 4 bases; junction bases not matched to a gene: 8. CDR1 and CDR2 from the germline V gene are LNHDA and SQIVND (reference sequence). This chain's CDR3 is CASKGDRGPTGELFF. CDR3 bases: TGTGCCAGCAAGGGGGACAGGGGTCCCACCGGGGAGCTGTTTTTT.

This clone was observed a handful of times. This chain connects TRBV7-8 to TRBJ1-2, with TRBD1 identical over 8 bases. This CDR3 has 18 amino acids. Per germline, CDR1 SGHVS and CDR2 FQNEAQ. V trimming: 4 bases; J trimming: 0 bases; junction bases outside the gene matches: 13. The CDR3 reads CASSSIQGVLDTNYGYTF. As DNA, the CDR3 is TGTGCCAGCAGCTCAATACAGGGGGTGTTAGACACTAACTATGGCTACACCTTC. Using reference TRBV7-8 and TRBJ1-2 for the parts outside the CDR3, the full variable domain is GAGVSQSPRYKVAKRGQDVALRCDPISGHVSLFWYQQALGQGPEFLTYFQNEAQLDKSGLPSDRFFAERPEGSVSTLKIQRTQQEDSAVYLCASSSIQGVLDTNYGYTFGSGTRLTVV.

The rearrangement uses TRBV21-1 and TRBJ1-1. TRBV21-1 is a documented pseudogene. The CDR3 consists of 16 residues. Here the CDR3 reads CASSKGPGGSRCEAFF. The CDR3 DNA sequence: TGTGCCAGCAGCAAAGGACCAGGAGGGTCGCGGTGTGAAGCTTTCTTT.

This clone is a singleton in its sample. The chain links TRBV6-5 to TRBJ1-2; TRBD1 aligns across 9 bases. The germline V gene has CDR1 MNHEY and CDR2 SVGAGI. The CDR3 loop spans 15 amino acids. Trimming at V came to 4 bases and at J to 1 base, leaving 4 bases not matched to a gene. Here the CDR3 reads CASSSTGGFNYGYTF. CDR3 nucleotides: TGTGCCAGCAGTTCGACAGGGGGGTTTAACTATGGCTACACCTTC.

This clone was counted only a few times. The rearrangement links TRBV9 to TRBJ1-1, with 9 bases matching TRBD1. The V and J ends lost 0 bases and 3 bases, in that order; junction bases with no gene match: 9. Germline loops: CDR1 SGDLS, CDR2 YYNGEE. This CDR3 region has 17 residues. CDR3 protein: CASSVAFGDRVDTEAFF. CDR3 in DNA: TGTGCCAGCAGCGTAGCTTTTGGGGACAGGGTAGACACTGAAGCTTTCTTT.

This clone turned up a few times. The chain uses TRBV19 and TRBJ1-5; a possible D gene is TRBD1 (5 bases). The CDR3 loop spans 15 amino acids. Germline V CDR1 and CDR2: LNHDA, SQIVND (reference sequence). With 3 bases removed from V and 2 bases from J, the gap between germline ends came to 11 bases. CDR3 sequence (DNA): TGTGCCAGTAGTATCCTTCCGACAGGCAATCAGCCCCAGCATTTT. Translated: CASSILPTGNQPQHF.

This chain joins TRBV27 and TRBJ2-3, with 11 bases identical to TRBD2. CDR1 is MNHEY and CDR2 is SMNVEV in the germline V gene (reference sequence). This CDR3 comprises 17 residues. Trimming removed 1 base from V and 5 bases from J; junction bases left unmatched: 8. Here the CDR3 reads CASSLLSVAGGQDTQYF. CDR3 nucleotides: TGTGCCAGCAGTTTATTATCTGTAGCGGGGGGGCAAGATACGCAGTATTTT.

The chain uses TRBV7-3 and TRBJ2-6, with D possibly matching TRBD1 (6 bases). Per germline, CDR1 SGHTA and CDR2 FQGTGA. V lost 6 bases, J lost 2 bases, and 11 bases lay in between. The CDR3 contains 15 residues. CDR3 DNA sequence: TGTGCCAGCAGTCCAACAGGGACTGGGGCCAACGTCCTGACTTTC. This translates into CASSPTGTGANVLTF.

This clone has a handful of counts. The V and J genes are TRBV7-2 and TRBJ1-5; D is undetermined. Trimming took off 5 bases at V and 1 base at J, with 15 bases between the two ends. The CDR3 has 16 amino acids. Germline assignment: CDR1 SGHTA and CDR2 FQGNSA. CDR3 nucleotides: TGTGCCAGCAGCCGGAGACCCCACCCAAGCAATCAGCCCCAGCATTTT. Residues: CASSRRPHPSNQPQHF.

The rearrangement links TRBV25-1 to TRBJ2-2; 9 nucleotides align to TRBD1. Germline loops: CDR1 MGHDK, CDR2 SYGVNS. This CDR3 spans 16 amino acids. The V and J ends lost 3 bases and 4 bases, in that order; junction bases with no gene match: 6. CDR3 protein: CASSDPGQGLTGELFF. The CDR3, as DNA: TGTGCCAGCAGTGATCCGGGACAGGGCCTCACCGGGGAGCTGTTTTTT.

The V and J genes are TRBV6-5 and TRBJ1-4, with 10 bases fitting TRBD1. J gave up 7 bases and V 2 bases, and 7 bases lay outside the gene matches. CDR1 is MNHEY and CDR2 is SVGAGI in the germline V gene. The CDR3 consists of 16 residues. The CDR3 sequence: CASSYGPGQGSEKLFF. CDR3 sequence (DNA): TGTGCCAGCAGTTACGGTCCGGGACAGGGGTCTGAAAAACTGTTTTTT.